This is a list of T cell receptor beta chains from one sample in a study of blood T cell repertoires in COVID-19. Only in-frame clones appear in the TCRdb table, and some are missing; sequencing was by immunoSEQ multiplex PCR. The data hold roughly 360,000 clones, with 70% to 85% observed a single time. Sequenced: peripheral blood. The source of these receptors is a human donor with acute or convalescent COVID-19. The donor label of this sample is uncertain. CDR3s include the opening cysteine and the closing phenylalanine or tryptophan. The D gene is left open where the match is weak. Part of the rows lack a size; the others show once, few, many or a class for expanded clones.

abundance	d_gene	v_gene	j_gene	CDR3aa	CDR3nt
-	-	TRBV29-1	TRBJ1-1	CSGRQSHTEAFF	TGCAGCGGGAGACAGAGTCACACTGAAGCTTTCTTT
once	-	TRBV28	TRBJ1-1	CASSLYQRVNTEAFF	TGTGCCAGCAGTTTATACCAGCGAGTGAACACTGAAGCTTTCTTT
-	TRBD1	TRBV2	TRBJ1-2	CASNVRGAANYGYTF	TGTGCCAGCAATGTCAGGGGGGCAGCTAACTATGGCTACACCTTC
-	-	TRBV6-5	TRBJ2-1	CASSYHQTRGEQFF	TGTGCCAGCAGTTACCATCAAACGCGGGGTGAGCAGTTCTTC
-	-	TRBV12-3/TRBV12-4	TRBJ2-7	CASADRGEQYF	TGTGCCAGCGCGGACAGAGGCGAGCAGTACTTC
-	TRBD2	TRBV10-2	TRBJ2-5	CASSEAGPQYF	TGCGCCAGCAGTGAAGCGGGGCCCCAGTACTTC
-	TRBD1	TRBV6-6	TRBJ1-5	CASRNYGTDFNQPQHF	TGTGCCAGCAGAAACTACGGGACAGACTTCAATCAGCCCCAGCATTTT
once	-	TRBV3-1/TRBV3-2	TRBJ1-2	CASSQRLRGYTF	TGTGCCAGCAGCCAACGTCTAAGAGGCTACACCTTC
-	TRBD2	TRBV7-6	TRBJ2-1	CASSLWGSASGVSEQFF	TGTGCCAGCAGCTTATGGGGTTCGGCTAGCGGGGTCTCGGAGCAGTTCTTC
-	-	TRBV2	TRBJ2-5	CASTLDSEETQYF	TGTGCCAGCACCCTGGACTCCGAAGAGACCCAGTACTTC
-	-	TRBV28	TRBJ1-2	CASSSSQGRYGYTF	TGTGCCAGCAGTTCATCCCAGGGGAGATATGGCTACACCTTC